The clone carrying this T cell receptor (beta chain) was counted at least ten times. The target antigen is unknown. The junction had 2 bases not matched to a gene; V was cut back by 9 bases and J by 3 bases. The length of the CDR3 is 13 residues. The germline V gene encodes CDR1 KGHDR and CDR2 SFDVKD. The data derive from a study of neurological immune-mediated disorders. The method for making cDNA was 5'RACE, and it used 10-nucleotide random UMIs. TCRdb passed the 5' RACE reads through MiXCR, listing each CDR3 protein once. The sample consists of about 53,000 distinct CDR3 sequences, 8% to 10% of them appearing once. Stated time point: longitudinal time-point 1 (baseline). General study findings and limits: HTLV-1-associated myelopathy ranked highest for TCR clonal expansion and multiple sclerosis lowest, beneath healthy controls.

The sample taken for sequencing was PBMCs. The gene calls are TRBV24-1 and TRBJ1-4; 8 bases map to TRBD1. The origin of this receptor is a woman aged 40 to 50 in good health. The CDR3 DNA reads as TGTGCCACCCAGGGGGCAGCTAATGAAAAACTGTTTTTT. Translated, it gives CATQGAANEKLFF.